The 27 T cell receptor beta chains below were found in one sample sequenced in a study of cytomegalovirus exposure and HLA in healthy donors. Assay: immunoSEQ multiplex PCR; the TCRdb copy retains only in-frame clones and omits some. This sample has under 250,000 clones, with about 81% found just once. Sequenced input: PBMCs. These receptor sequences come from a woman aged 25 to 39 in good health and CMV-seronegative.

The rearrangement uses TRBV15 and TRBJ2-7, with a tentative D call TRBD1 (6 bases). The V end lost 0 bases, the J end lost 3 bases, and 15 bases lay between the germline ends. The CDR3 covers 16 residues. The germline V gene has CDR1 LNHNV and CDR2 YYDKDF (reference sequence). This CDR3 is CATSREGGIYNYEQYF. The CDR3 nucleotides are TGTGCCACCAGCAGAGAAGGGGGAATCTATAACTACGAGCAGTACTTC.

This sequence joins TRBV4-1 and TRBJ2-1, with a possible D match to TRBD2 (6 bases). V lost 1 base to trimming and J lost 8 bases, with 15 bases between them. The germline V gene encodes CDR1 MGHRA and CDR2 YSYEKL. The CDR3 sequence is 15 residues long. CDR3 DNA: TGCGCCAGCAGCCAAGGGACGGGAGCTGTCCATGAGCAGTTCTTC. The encoded protein is CASSQGTGAVHEQFF.

Ten or more counts support this clone. The chain carries TRBV6-5 and TRBJ1-2; tentative D call: TRBD1 (6 bases). The germline V gene has CDR1 MNHEY and CDR2 SVGAGI. V shed 4 bases and J shed 6 bases, with 15 bases lying between them. This CDR3 contains 14 residues. This CDR3 is CASSSSGVRNGYTF. CDR3 bases: TGTGCCAGCAGTTCTTCAGGGGTGAGGAATGGCTACACCTTC.

The CDR3 region has the DNA TGTGCCAGCAGCTTAATAGCGGGGGGGCAAGAGACCCAGTACTTC. Encoded protein: CASSLIAGGQETQYF. The V call is TRBV7-3, the J call TRBJ2-5; 11 nucleotides align to TRBD2. Germline values: CDR1 SGHTA, CDR2 FQGTGA. This CDR3 comprises 15 residues. V was pared by 1 base and J by 2 bases, with 0 bases of the junction left unmatched.

The chain links TRBV6-5 to TRBJ2-7; 10 nucleotides agree with TRBD2. Trimming at V came to 6 bases and at J to 4 bases, leaving 6 bases not matched to a gene. The CDR3 has 14 amino acids. Germline values: CDR1 MNHEY, CDR2 SVGAGI. CDR3 in amino acids: CASRTSGVPYEQYF. The CDR3 nucleotides read TGTGCCAGCAGAACTAGCGGGGTACCTTACGAGCAGTACTTC.

The V gene is TRBV5-1, the J gene TRBJ2-5, with D perhaps matching TRBD1 (7 bases). Germline CDR1 and CDR2: SGHRS and YFSETQ. V was clipped by 4 bases and J by 2 bases, with 24 bases between them. The CDR3 consists of 18 residues. The CDR3 sequence: CASSRRGFTGAQQETQYF. CDR3 sequence (DNA): TGCGCCAGCAGCCGGAGGGGATTTACAGGGGCCCAGCAAGAGACCCAGTACTTC. Combining the CDR3 with reference TRBV5-1 and TRBJ2-5 gives the whole variable domain KAGVTQTPRYLIKTRGQQVTLSCSPISGHRSVSWYQQTPGQGLQFLFEYFSETQRNKGNFPGRFSGRQFSNSRSEMNVSTLELGDSALYLCASSRRGFTGAQQETQYFGPGTRLLVL.

CDR3 sequence: CASSVQGEHYEQYF. Written as DNA, the CDR3 is TGTGCCAGCAGTGTTCAGGGTGAACACTACGAGCAGTACTTC. The V and J genes are TRBV6-5 and TRBJ2-7, with a tentative D call TRBD1 (5 bases). There are 14 residues in the CDR3. The V gene's germline CDR1 is MNHEY and CDR2 SVGAGI. The germline V and J ends were trimmed by 5 bases and 3 bases, with 14 bases remaining between them.

The V gene is TRBV18, the J gene TRBJ2-5, with D maybe TRBD1 (6 bases). This CDR3 is built from 14 residues. With 1 base removed from V and 5 bases from J, the gap between germline ends came to 11 bases. Germline V gene lookup returns CDR1 KGHSH and CDR2 LQKENI. This CDR3 reads CASSPRDMGETQYF. CDR3 coding DNA: TGTGCCAGCTCACCACGGGACATGGGGGAGACCCAGTACTTC. Looking up the rest from reference TRBV18 and TRBJ2-5 gives the full variable domain: NAGVMQNPRHLVRRRGQEARLRCSPMKGHSHVYWYRQLPEEGLKFMVYLQKENIIDESGMPKERFSAEFPKEGPSILRIQQVVRGDSAAYFCASSPRDMGETQYFGPGTRLLVL.

The sample holds one count of this clone. The rearrangement uses TRBV6-5 and TRBJ2-7; possible D gene TRBD2, 7 bases. The CDR3 runs 13 residues. Germline V CDR1 and CDR2: MNHEY, SVGAGI. V gave up 6 bases and J gave up 5 bases, with 14 bases separating them. The CDR3 protein is CASRFGGGDEQYF. The CDR3 DNA is TGTGCCAGCAGGTTCGGCGGGGGCGACGAGCAGTACTTC.

CDR3 amino acids: CASSPRGQGAYEQYF. The CDR3 DNA reads as TGTGCCAGCAGCCCGAGGGGACAGGGGGCGTACGAGCAGTACTTC. The chain carries TRBV5-4 and TRBJ2-7; the match to TRBD1 covers 12 bases. Losses at the gene ends were 4 bases for V and 4 bases for J; bases not matched to a gene: 6. Per germline, CDR1 SGHNT and CDR2 YYREEE (reference sequence). The CDR3 length is 15 residues.

The genes are TRBV29-1 and TRBJ2-1, with 7 bases identical to TRBD2. The CDR3 consists of 12 residues. The V gene end was trimmed by 6 bases and the J gene end by 3 bases; junction bases not matched to a gene: 2. Germline assignment: CDR1 SQVTM and CDR2 ANQGSEA. CDR3 sequence reads: CSVIAGYNEQFF. Written as DNA, the CDR3 is TGCAGCGTGATAGCGGGCTACAATGAGCAGTTCTTC.

The chain employs TRBV30 and TRBJ1-5, with 9 bases that match TRBD1. The V gene's germline CDR1 is GTSNPN and CDR2 SVGIG (reference sequence). J gave up 6 bases and V 3 bases, and 6 bases lay outside the gene matches. The length of the CDR3 is 14 residues. CDR3 sequence (DNA): TGTGCCTGGAGGCAACAGGGGGCCGTTCAGCCCCAGCATTTT. Translating gives CAWRQQGAVQPQHF.

The chain carries TRBV5-1 and TRBJ2-2; no clear D. CDR3 length: 15 residues. CDR1 is SGHRS and CDR2 is YFSETQ in the germline V gene. Between the trimmed V and J ends, which lost 0 bases and 4 bases, there was a span of 10 bases. The CDR3 DNA sequence: TGCGCCAGCAGCTTGGGGCTAGTAGGCACCGGGGAGCTGTTTTTT. This sequence encodes CASSLGLVGTGELFF.

This chain connects TRBV5-1 to TRBJ1-1; 11 nucleotides match TRBD1. This CDR3 region has 15 residues. After removal of 3 bases from V and 6 bases from J, the junction contained 7 bases not matched to a gene. Germline loops: CDR1 SGHRS, CDR2 YFSETQ. The CDR3 bases are TGCGCCAGCAGCTCCGGGACAGGGGGAATTGCTGAAGCTTTCTTT. Encoded protein: CASSSGTGGIAEAFF.

The rearrangement joins TRBV5-1 to TRBJ1-1; D possibly corresponds to TRBD1 (5 bases). The germline CDR1 and CDR2 sequences are SGHRS and YFSETQ. V lost 4 bases to trimming and J lost 1 base, with 11 bases between them. The CDR3 covers 14 residues. As DNA, the CDR3 is TGCGCCAGCAGCATTGGACACCCGAACACTGAAGCTTTCTTT. It yields the protein CASSIGHPNTEAFF.

V and J are TRBV6-5 and TRBJ1-2, with a tentative D call TRBD1 (6 bases). CDR3 size: 13 residues. Germline V CDR1 and CDR2: MNHEY, SVGAGI. Between the trimmed V and J ends, which lost 8 bases and 3 bases, there was a span of 13 bases. In DNA form, the CDR3 reads TGTGCCAGCGGTCTAAACAGGGACTATGGCTACACCTTC. It codes for CASGLNRDYGYTF.

This chain connects TRBV4-1 to TRBJ2-7; TRBD2 aligns across 7 bases. The CDR3 is 16 residues long. The V gene's germline CDR1 is MGHRA and CDR2 YSYEKL. V trimming: 6 bases; J trimming: 2 bases; junction bases outside the gene matches: 13. The CDR3 nucleotides are TGCGCCAGCAGGTCTTCGGGAGGAGGGTCGCCCTACGAGCAGTACTTC. Protein sequence: CASRSSGGGSPYEQYF.

The V call is TRBV6-1, the J call TRBJ1-5; a possible D gene is TRBD1 (6 bases). Trimming took 6 bases from V and 5 from J, leaving 11 bases between them. Per the germline V gene, CDR1 is MNHNS and CDR2 is SASEGT. The CDR3 has 13 residues. CDR3 amino acids: CASSEQGYQPQHF. In nucleotides, the CDR3 is TGTGCCAGCAGCGAACAGGGTTATCAGCCCCAGCATTTT.

J is TRBJ1-3 and V is TRBV4-2, with no clear D. Germline V gene sequence: CDR1 LGHNA, CDR2 YNFKEQ. The germline V and J ends were trimmed by 0 bases and 0 bases, with 9 bases remaining between them. The CDR3 is 16 amino acids. CDR3 sequence reads: CASSQDFQYSGNTIYF. CDR3 nucleotide sequence: TGTGCCAGCAGCCAAGATTTCCAGTACTCTGGAAACACCATATATTTT.

This chain uses TRBV7-6 with TRBJ2-5, with 7 nucleotides matching TRBD1. V lost 5 bases and J lost 6; bases outside the gene matches: 6. The CDR3 length is 13 residues. Germline CDR1 and CDR2: SGHVS and FNYEAQ. CDR3 coding DNA: TGTGCCAGCAGCCAGGGACAGACCAAGACCCAGTACTTC. Its protein product is CASSQGQTKTQYF.

The J gene is TRBJ2-2, the V gene TRBV2; no reliable D call. This CDR3 is 13 amino acids long. Germline V gene sequence: CDR1 SNHLY, CDR2 FYNNEI. V dropped 8 bases and J dropped 5 bases, with 12 bases sitting between them. The CDR3 nucleotides read TGTGCCAGCGGTCTCTGGAGTACCGGGGAGCTGTTTTTT. The encoded protein is CASGLWSTGELFF.

A few counts support this clone. This chain joins TRBV6-5 and TRBJ1-5, with 8 bases fitting TRBD1. With V trimmed by 6 bases and J by 8 bases, 9 bases remained unmatched. CDR3 size: 14 residues. The germline V gene has CDR1 MNHEY and CDR2 SVGAGI. The CDR3 nucleotides are TGTGCCAGCAGGCTAAACAGGGGGGGTGAGCCCCAGCATTTT. Amino acids: CASRLNRGGEPQHF.

J is TRBJ2-3 and V is TRBV27; TRBD1 agrees at 8 bases. Per the germline V gene, CDR1 is MNHEY and CDR2 is SMNVEV (reference sequence). With 7 bases clipped from V and 1 base from J, the junction kept 13 bases outside the gene matches. The CDR3 totals 17 residues. As DNA, the CDR3 is TGTGCCAGCACCCTTATTGGGGACAGGATGGGCACAGATACGCAGTATTTT. Encoded protein: CASTLIGDRMGTDTQYF.

CDR3 loop: CASSPQASGNTIYF. CDR3 DNA sequence: TGCGCCAGCAGCCCGCAGGCCTCTGGAAACACCATATATTTT. This rearrangement joins TRBV4-1 to TRBJ1-3; D is unresolved. With 4 bases removed from V and 0 bases from J, the gap between germline ends came to 7 bases. Per germline, CDR1 MGHRA and CDR2 YSYEKL. The CDR3 is made up of 14 amino acids.

This clone was counted only a few times. V is TRBV13 and J is TRBJ1-1; 8 nucleotides align to TRBD1. Trimming removed 5 bases from V and 8 bases from J; junction bases left unmatched: 4. Germline V gene sequence: CDR1 PRHDT, CDR2 FYEKMQ (reference sequence). This CDR3 is 12 amino acids long. The DNA for the CDR3 is TGTGCCAGCAGCCCCAGGACAGGGGAAGCTTTCTTT. Amino acids: CASSPRTGEAFF.

In this sample, this clone turned up a few times. The genes are TRBV10-3 and TRBJ1-2; 7 bases line up with TRBD1. The V gene end was trimmed by 0 bases and the J gene end by 6 bases; junction bases not matched to a gene: 7. Germline loops: CDR1 ENHRY, CDR2 SYGVKD. The CDR3 totals 15 residues. This CDR3 is CAISESRTGGDGYTF. The CDR3 bases are TGTGCCATCAGTGAGTCCCGGACAGGCGGGGATGGCTACACCTTC.

This clone was found a few times. The chain uses TRBV11-3 and TRBJ2-2, with D unclear. This CDR3 has 13 residues. V dropped 0 bases and J dropped 8 bases, with 7 bases sitting between them. Per germline, CDR1 SGHNT and CDR2 YENEEA. Here the CDR3 reads CASSLEYRGELFF. CDR3 nucleotides: TGTGCCAGCAGCTTAGAGTATCGGGGGGAGCTGTTTTTT.